Sequencing of this TCR beta chain was carried out in a study of shared clonotypes between healthy human individuals. This table comes from immunoSEQ multiplex PCR, and its TCRdb copy is limited to in-frame clones, with some not included. Of roughly 1,100,000 clones listed, about 74% are singletons. This clone has only a few counts. CDR3 length equals 14 residues. Germline trimming cut 6 bases from V and 9 bases from J; bases unmatched to any gene: 11. Germline V CDR1 and CDR2: MNHEY, SMNVEV (reference sequence). V is TRBV27 and J is TRBJ1-5, with 7 bases identical to TRBD1. Sequenced sample: memory CD4+ T cells sorted from blood. As to subset: CD45RA-negative fraction. This TCR derives from a man aged 18 to 30 in good health. Here the CDR3 DNA reads TGTGCCAGCAGCCTTCTCCAGGGGGTACCGCCCCAGCATTTT. This encodes CASSLLQGVPPQHF.